This entry describes one TCR beta chain. Its specificity is unknown. The data were obtained in a study of cytomegalovirus exposure and HLA in healthy donors. The PCR ran on 60 Vbeta and 13 Jbeta primers. TCRdb keeps only in-frame clones here, not all; method: immunoSEQ multiplex PCR. The sample includes over 150,000 clones, 82% of them seen just once. Whole-study results and caveats: Analysis was carried out at a later point, and it linked a missense DCLRE1C variant to TCR beta V- and J-gene trimming.

Sequenced: PBMCs. The sequence came from a boy younger than 10 in good health and CMV-seronegative.

CDR3 sequence (DNA): TGCAGCGTTGAAAACGGGCGGGGGGTTGGTGAGCAGTTCTTC. The encoded protein is CSVENGRGVGEQFF. This rearrangement joins TRBV29-1 to TRBJ2-1; 8 bases map to TRBD2. This CDR3 is 14 amino acids long. The V gene end was trimmed by 2 bases and the J gene end by 9 bases; junction bases not matched to a gene: 9. From germline, CDR1 is SQVTM and CDR2 ANQGSEA.